Shown below are 20 T cell receptor beta chains from a single sample sequenced in a study of T cell responses to AZD1222 COVID-19 vaccine (dated by TCRdb to about 2021). The protocol used for the library was the immunoSEQ multiplex PCR assay. What TCRdb holds here is the immuneACCESS table cut down to in-frame rearrangements. Part of the clones is not present; checked against another copy, under half of the missing clones reflect an unresolved V gene, and the others are unexplained. This sample comprises 100,000 to 150,000 clones, around 91% of them detected only once. The ten largest clones take up 4% to 5.5% of the sample. The label giving this sample's time point can be read as: baseline before first vaccination. The meaning of the sample's treatment or condition label: meningococcal conjugate vaccine given as trial control. Specimen: peripheral blood, collected on day 0 of MenACWY control vaccination. The source is an adult in good health.

The rearrangement links TRBV6-2 or TRBV6-3 to TRBJ2-3, with TRBD2 identical over 7 bases. This CDR3 is 16 amino acids long. V shed 2 bases, J shed 9 bases, and the junction held 14 bases outside the gene matches. Looked up from germline, CDR1 is MNHEY and CDR2 is SVGEGT. In DNA form, the CDR3 reads TGTGCCAGCAGTTACGCCTGGGGAGGGCCACAGATAACGCAGTATTTT. It specifies CASSYAWGGPQITQYF.

The chain employs TRBV12-5 and TRBJ2-5; D gene uncertain. Germline V CDR1 and CDR2: LGHNT, FRNRAP. This CDR3 region has 12 residues. The V gene lost 2 bases and the J gene lost 4 bases, with 5 bases spanning the gap. CDR3 protein: CASGLYGETQYF. CDR3 sequence (DNA): TGTGCTAGTGGTTTGTATGGAGAGACCCAGTACTTC.

This chain joins TRBV9 and TRBJ2-7, with D perhaps matching TRBD2 (6 bases). Trimming shortened V by 0 bases and J by 3 bases, and 13 bases separated the two germline ends. Germline-derived CDR1 and CDR2 are SGDLS and YYNGEE. The CDR3 has 15 residues. Here the CDR3 DNA reads TGTGCCAGCAGCGTAGGGACTACCGGGAACTACGAGCAGTACTTC. This sequence encodes CASSVGTTGNYEQYF.

The table lists this clone with a count of one. CDR3 coding DNA: TGTGCCAGTAGTATTGGGGGGAAGGAGACCCAGTACTTC. As protein: CASSIGGKETQYF. The genes are TRBV19 and TRBJ2-5; D perhaps matches TRBD2 (6 bases). The CDR3 is 13 amino acids. CDR1 is LNHDA and CDR2 is SQIVND in the germline V gene (reference sequence). Trimming shortened V by 3 bases and J by 5 bases, and 10 bases separated the two germline ends.

The J gene is TRBJ2-3, the V gene TRBV7-6; a possible D gene is TRBD2 (6 bases). There are 15 residues in the CDR3. Per the germline V gene, CDR1 is SGHVS and CDR2 is FNYEAQ. V was shortened by 5 bases and J by 0 bases, with 12 bases between the two germline ends. In DNA form, the CDR3 reads TGTGCCAGCAGCATCGGGGGTGCTAGCACAGATACGCAGTATTTT. Encoded protein: CASSIGGASTDTQYF.

V and J are TRBV5-5 and TRBJ1-5; D might be TRBD1 (6 bases). Germline CDR1 reads SGHKS; CDR2 reads YYEKEE (reference sequence). This CDR3 is built from 17 residues. Trimming removed 4 bases at V and 0 bases at J, with 17 bases between. CDR3 loop: CASSPGDPIYSNQPQHF. The DNA of the CDR3 is TGTGCCAGCAGCCCAGGGGACCCGATATATAGCAATCAGCCCCAGCATTTT.

This chain joins TRBV6-6 and TRBJ2-7; D gene ambiguous. V lost 2 bases and J 7 bases, leaving 12 bases between the germline ends. The V gene's germline CDR1 is MNHNY and CDR2 SVGAGI (reference sequence). The CDR3 is made up of 13 amino acids. DNA for the CDR3: TGTGCCAGCAGTTACACCGCTACCATGGAGCAGTACGTC. Amino acids: CASSYTATMEQYV.

The V gene is TRBV21-1, the J gene TRBJ2-7. TRBV21-1 is a known pseudogene. The CDR3 covers 15 residues. In nucleotides, the CDR3 is TGTGCCAGCAGCAATTCAGTCGGTCAAAAATACGAGCAGTACTTC. It yields the protein CASSNSVGQKYEQYF.

V and J are TRBV2 and TRBJ1-5; TRBD1 agrees at 7 bases. From germline, CDR1 is SNHLY and CDR2 FYNNEI. The CDR3 is 13 amino acids. The ends lost 8 bases at V and 6 bases at J; junction bases unmatched: 7. The DNA for the CDR3 is TGTGCCAGCCTGACAGGGTTGGGTCAGCCCCAGCATTTT. Translating gives CASLTGLGQPQHF.

V usage is TRBV6-2 or TRBV6-3 and J usage is TRBJ2-1, with D unclear. V lost 4 bases, J lost 4 bases, and 11 bases lay in between. CDR3 length equals 14 residues. Germline values: CDR1 MNHEY, CDR2 SVGEGT. The CDR3 sequence is CASSSRSAYNEQFF. The CDR3 region has the DNA TGTGCCAGCAGTTCCAGGTCAGCATACAATGAGCAGTTCTTC.

V usage is TRBV12-3 or TRBV12-4 and J usage is TRBJ1-6; D not certain. This CDR3 is 12 amino acids long. V was cut by 4 bases and J by 12 bases, with 10 bases left in between. This chain's CDR3 is CASSSWAGPLHF. CDR3 in DNA: TGTGCCAGCAGTTCCTGGGCTGGACCCCTCCACTTT.

The V gene is TRBV11-2, the J gene TRBJ2-1; 10 bases match TRBD2. The germline CDR1 and CDR2 sequences are SGHAT and FQNNGV. V lost 3 bases to trimming and J lost 5 bases; unmatched junction nucleotides: 7. The CDR3 contains 16 residues. CDR3 nucleotides: TGTGCCAGCAGCTTTATCCCTCTAGCGGGGGACAATGAGCAGTTCTTC. It encodes CASSFIPLAGDNEQFF.

V is TRBV3-1 (or the pseudogene TRBV3-2) and J is TRBJ1-1, with D possibly being TRBD1 (5 bases). The V end lost 7 bases, the J end lost 4 bases, and 16 bases lay between the germline ends. This CDR3 is built from 14 residues. Looked up from germline, CDR1 is LGHDT and CDR2 is YNNKEL (reference sequence). CDR3 residues: CASKAAGLGTEAFF. CDR3 in DNA: TGTGCCAGCAAGGCGGCGGGGCTAGGCACTGAAGCTTTCTTT.

The rearrangement links TRBV27 to TRBJ1-2; TRBD1 agrees at 10 bases. The CDR3 loop spans 11 amino acids. Trimming cost V 8 bases and J 8 bases; bases outside gene matches: 2. Germline values: CDR1 MNHEY, CDR2 SMNVEV (reference sequence). The CDR3 DNA reads as TGTGCCAGCGGGACAGGGGCGGGCTACACCTTC. Translated: CASGTGAGYTF.

This chain uses TRBV3-1 (or the pseudogene TRBV3-2) with TRBJ1-2; D is ambiguous. The CDR3 loop spans 15 amino acids. Trimming shortened V by 4 bases and J by 1 base, and 13 bases separated the two germline ends. Germline V gives CDR1 LGHDT, CDR2 YNNKEL (reference sequence). CDR3 sequence reads: CASSLHVRHNYGYTF. Written as DNA, the CDR3 is TGTGCCAGCAGCCTACACGTAAGGCATAACTATGGCTACACCTTC.

The chain combines TRBV2 with TRBJ1-2, with D possibly being TRBD1 (5 bases). CDR3 length: 14 amino acids. CDR1 and CDR2 from the germline V gene are SNHLY and FYNNEI. V was trimmed by 6 bases and J by 4 bases, leaving 15 bases between them. The CDR3 nucleotides read TGTGCCAGCAGGGAAAGGACACCGATCTATGGCTACACCTTC. This sequence encodes CASRERTPIYGYTF.

This chain connects TRBV5-8 to TRBJ1-4; 7 nucleotides line up with TRBD1. The CDR3 has 15 amino acids. Germline lookup yields CDR1 SGHTS and CDR2 YDEGEE. Trimming cost V 7 bases and J 0 bases; bases outside gene matches: 6. The CDR3 bases are TGTGCCAGCCTCCGGGACAGCGCAACTAATGAAAAACTGTTTTTT. Its translation: CASLRDSATNEKLFF.

This clone appeared a few times. The CDR3 bases are TGCGCCAGTTCCATCGGGACTAGCACCTACGAGCAGTACTTC. Protein sequence: CASSIGTSTYEQYF. The chain carries TRBV5-1 and TRBJ2-7, with 9 bases that match TRBD2. V lost 8 bases and J lost 2; bases outside the gene matches: 8. CDR1 and CDR2 (germline): SGHRS, YFSETQ. The CDR3 spans 14 residues.

The CDR3 DNA follows: TGTGCCAGCAGAGAACAAGCGGGAGGTTACACCGGGGAGCTGTTTTTT. It is translated as CASREQAGGYTGELFF. The rearrangement uses TRBV6-4 and TRBJ2-2, with TRBD2 identical over 9 bases. The V gene end was trimmed by 6 bases and the J gene end by 3 bases; junction bases not matched to a gene: 8. CDR1 is MRHNA, CDR2 SNTAGT, per germline. The CDR3 totals 16 residues.

The chain employs TRBV24-1 and TRBJ2-1, with D maybe TRBD2 (6 bases). The CDR3 contains 14 residues. V lost 5 bases and J lost 4, with 11 bases in between. Germline V gene sequence: CDR1 KGHDR, CDR2 SFDVKD. The CDR3 is CATSAGTPYNEQFF. CDR3 nucleotide sequence: TGTGCCACCAGTGCCGGGACTCCTTACAATGAGCAGTTCTTC.